The 27 T cell receptor beta chains below come from one sample, sequenced in a study of shared clonotypes between healthy human individuals. Data came from immunoSEQ multiplex PCR; TCRdb stores just in-frame clones and leaves some out. Of some 1,600,000 clones in the sample, 98% were seen once. Sequenced input: naive CD4+ T cells sorted from blood. The sample's subset: CD45RA+ positively selected. The receptors were gathered from a man aged 30-40 years in good health.

About this clone itself: Other DNA sequences in this sample translate to the same CDR3. The rearrangement uses TRBV18 and TRBJ2-3; 11 bases are shared with TRBD2. The CDR3 extends over 15 amino acids. Germline-derived CDR1 and CDR2 are KGHSH and LQKENI. Trimming removed 3 bases from V and 1 base from J; junction bases left unmatched: 0. CDR3 residues: CASSPTSGGTDTQYF. The DNA for the CDR3 is TGTGCCAGCTCACCGACTAGCGGGGGCACAGATACGCAGTATTTT.

J is TRBJ2-7 and V is TRBV11-2, with D unresolved. Germline CDR1 is SGHAT and CDR2 is FQNNGV. The CDR3 runs 13 residues. Trimming removed 5 bases from V and 0 bases from J, with 8 bases in between. The CDR3 spells CASSRKSSYEQYF. The CDR3 DNA reads as TGTGCCAGCAGCCGAAAAAGCTCCTACGAGCAGTACTTC.

The genes are TRBV7-2 and TRBJ2-7, with 9 bases that match TRBD2. In germline, CDR1 is SGHTA, CDR2 FQGNSA. Trimming cost V 5 bases and J 4 bases; bases outside gene matches: 15. CDR3 length equals 17 residues. The CDR3 protein is CASSQRPIAGASYEQYF. For the CDR3, the DNA is TGTGCCAGCAGCCAACGCCCGATAGCGGGAGCTTCGTACGAGCAGTACTTC.

This clone was seen only once. The chain employs TRBV2 and TRBJ1-2; D remains ambiguous. This CDR3 has 16 residues. V lost 3 bases, J lost 4 bases, and 18 bases lay in between. Germline V CDR1 and CDR2: SNHLY, FYNNEI. The DNA of the CDR3 is TGTGCCAGCAGTGAGGGAAGTCGGGATAGAAGCTATGGCTACACCTTC. As protein: CASSEGSRDRSYGYTF.

The chain couples TRBV9 to TRBJ1-2; D gene uncertain. The CDR3 covers 15 residues. Trimming took 0 bases from V and 0 from J, leaving 9 bases between them. The germline CDR1 and CDR2 sequences are SGDLS and YYNGEE. For the CDR3, the DNA is TGTGCCAGCAGCGTAGATGCAGGCACTAACTATGGCTACACCTTC. This encodes CASSVDAGTNYGYTF. Full variable domain (remainder filled in from reference TRBV9 and TRBJ1-2): DSGVTQTPKHLITATGQRVTLRCSPRSGDLSVYWYQQSLDQGLQFLIQYYNGEERAKGNILERFSAQQFPDLHSELNLSSLELGDSALYFCASSVDAGTNYGYTFGSGTRLTVV.

This clone was recorded once. V and J are TRBV2 and TRBJ2-7, with D possibly TRBD2 on 5 matching bases. V lost 7 bases to trimming and J lost 5 bases, with 15 bases between them. Germline V gene lookup returns CDR1 SNHLY and CDR2 FYNNEI. The CDR3 extends over 13 amino acids. Written as DNA, the CDR3 is TGTGCCAGCAAACGGGAACTTCCCCACGAGCAGTACTTC. Encoded protein: CASKRELPHEQYF.

About this clone: This sample also contains other DNA sequences that code for the same CDR3. This rearrangement joins TRBV9 to TRBJ2-7; D is perhaps TRBD2 (6 bases). Trimming removed 0 bases at V and 1 base at J, with 8 bases between. The V gene's germline CDR1 is SGDLS and CDR2 YYNGEE. CDR3 size: 14 residues. CDR3 sequence reads: CASSVGRGSYEQYF. As DNA, the CDR3 is TGTGCCAGCAGCGTAGGGCGGGGATCCTACGAGCAGTACTTC.

This chain links TRBV6-1 with TRBJ2-5, with 8 bases lining up with TRBD2. The CDR3 loop spans 14 amino acids. Per germline, CDR1 MNHNS and CDR2 SASEGT. Losses at the gene ends were 1 base for V and 5 bases for J; bases not matched to a gene: 3. The CDR3 nucleotides read TGTGCCAGCAGTGAAGTGGGCGGGAGGGAGACCCAGTACTTC. This sequence encodes CASSEVGGRETQYF.

The chain recombines TRBV7-8 with TRBJ2-5, with D unresolved. V lost 0 bases, J lost 2 bases, and 7 bases lay in between. The V gene's germline CDR1 is SGHVS and CDR2 FQNEAQ. The CDR3 contains 14 residues. The CDR3 DNA is TGTGCCAGCAGCTTAGCGGCGATACAAGAGACCCAGTACTTC. This translates into CASSLAAIQETQYF.

The chain recombines TRBV28 with TRBJ1-2, with 7 positions matching TRBD1. CDR3 length: 12 amino acids. Germline CDR1 MDHEN, CDR2 SYDVKM. Germline trimming cut 6 bases from V and 5 bases from J; bases unmatched to any gene: 3. CDR3 sequence: CASRGQIYGYTF. DNA of the CDR3: TGTGCCAGCAGGGGACAGATTTATGGCTACACCTTC.

The rearrangement joins TRBV6-5 to TRBJ2-7, with TRBD1 as a possible D gene (5 bases). Trimming took off 2 bases at V and 3 bases at J, with 14 bases between the two ends. In germline, CDR1 is MNHEY, CDR2 SVGAGI. The CDR3 is 15 residues long. The CDR3 DNA follows: TGTGCCAGCAGTTACGGGGCAGGGATAAACTACGAGCAGTACTTC. Its protein product is CASSYGAGINYEQYF.

This clone has a single count. The chain combines TRBV9 with TRBJ2-1; D perhaps matches TRBD2 (9 bases). The CDR3 is made up of 14 amino acids. Germline CDR1 and CDR2: SGDLS and YYNGEE. The V end lost 2 bases, the J end lost 9 bases, and 15 bases lay between the germline ends. The CDR3 DNA follows: TGTGCCAGCAGCGTTGCTAGCGGGACAGGTGAGCAGTTCTTC. This encodes CASSVASGTGEQFF.

The CDR3: CASSKSNLAGADYEQYF. In nucleotides, the CDR3 is TGTGCCAGTAGTAAGTCAAATCTAGCGGGGGCAGACTACGAGCAGTACTTC. The chain employs TRBV19 and TRBJ2-7, with 10 nucleotides matching TRBD2. Trimming removed 4 bases from V and 3 bases from J; junction bases left unmatched: 12. Germline V gene lookup returns CDR1 LNHDA and CDR2 SQIVND (reference sequence). CDR3 size: 17 residues.

V is TRBV11-2 and J is TRBJ2-1; 7 nucleotides match TRBD1. The V segment lost 1 base and the J segment 5 bases; nucleotides outside the gene matches: 5. CDR3 length equals 15 residues. Germline CDR1 SGHAT, CDR2 FQNNGV. The CDR3 nucleotides read TGTGCCAGCAGCTTAGTAGGGGGCAGAAACAATGAGCAGTTCTTC. As protein: CASSLVGGRNNEQFF.

The V gene is TRBV13, the J gene TRBJ1-1; D is possibly TRBD1 (5 bases). V dropped 6 bases and J dropped 1 base, with 27 bases sitting between them. The V gene's germline CDR1 is PRHDT and CDR2 FYEKMQ (reference sequence). CDR3 length: 19 amino acids. This CDR3 is CASSLLLSRQSYKNTEAFF. The CDR3 bases are TGTGCCAGCAGTTTACTACTTTCCAGACAGTCCTACAAGAACACTGAAGCTTTCTTT.

The chain couples TRBV27 to TRBJ2-7, with 15 positions matching TRBD2. Trimming took 6 bases from V and 4 from J; bases not matched to a gene: 7. This CDR3 spans 16 amino acids. From germline, CDR1 is MNHEY and CDR2 SMNVEV (reference sequence). Here the CDR3 DNA reads TGTGCCAGCAGATCCTTAGGGACTAGCGGGAGGTACGAGCAGTACTTC. It yields the protein CASRSLGTSGRYEQYF.

The genes are TRBV2 and TRBJ1-4, with a weak D call TRBD1 (5 bases). The CDR3 runs to 12 residues. The ends were cut back, 10 bases at V and 5 bases at J, with 11 bases in the middle. Germline V lookup: CDR1 SNHLY, CDR2 FYNNEI. The CDR3 sequence is CAKRGGNEKLFF. For the CDR3, the DNA is TGTGCCAAGCGGGGGGGAAATGAAAAACTGTTTTTT.

This rearrangement joins TRBV11-2 to TRBJ2-4; maybe TRBD1 (5 bases). With 3 bases removed from V and 2 bases from J, the gap between germline ends came to 14 bases. The CDR3 length is 16 residues. From germline, CDR1 is SGHAT and CDR2 FQNNGV. CDR3 nucleotides: TGTGCCAGCAGCTTGGGGCTAGGTTCCACCAAAAACATTCAGTACTTC. This translates into CASSLGLGSTKNIQYF.

V gene TRBV5-4 combines with J gene TRBJ2-3; no clear D gene. The CDR3 has 13 amino acids. Trimming took 5 bases from V and 1 from J, leaving 8 bases between them. Germline assignment: CDR1 SGHNT and CDR2 YYREEE (reference sequence). The CDR3 protein is CASRKARTDTQYF. In nucleotides, the CDR3 is TGTGCCAGCAGAAAGGCTCGCACAGATACGCAGTATTTT.

This clone was counted once. This sequence joins TRBV15 and TRBJ1-3; tentative D call: TRBD1 (5 bases). Germline-derived CDR1 and CDR2 are LNHNV and YYDKDF (reference sequence). The V gene lost 10 bases and the J gene lost 4 bases, with 11 bases spanning the gap. This CDR3 comprises 12 residues. This CDR3 reads CAIQGRGNTIYF. As DNA, the CDR3 is TGTGCCATCCAGGGACGAGGAAACACCATATATTTT.

The rearrangement links TRBV11-2 to TRBJ2-2, with 9 bases that match TRBD2. CDR3 length equals 16 residues. V lost 1 base and J lost 4; bases outside the gene matches: 4. Germline assignment: CDR1 SGHAT and CDR2 FQNNGV. CDR3 coding DNA: TGTGCCAGCAGCTTAGGGCTAGCGGGGCCCACCGGGGAGCTGTTTTTT. Residues: CASSLGLAGPTGELFF.

V is TRBV27 and J is TRBJ1-3, with a weak D call TRBD1 (5 bases). CDR1 is MNHEY, CDR2 SMNVEV, per germline (reference sequence). The CDR3 contains 16 residues. Deletions cut 5 bases from V and 4 bases from J, with 18 bases between. The CDR3 DNA reads as TGTGCCAGCAGTCGTACGGGGGGGATGGGGGGAAACACCATATATTTT. Translated: CASSRTGGMGGNTIYF.

The V and J genes are TRBV7-6 and TRBJ2-7; TRBD1 or TRBD2 may be the D gene (6 bases each). Deletions cut 1 base from V and 6 bases from J, with 10 bases between. CDR3 length equals 13 residues. The germline V gene encodes CDR1 SGHVS and CDR2 FNYEAQ. The CDR3 spells CASSLVGGGEQYF. The CDR3 region has the DNA TGTGCCAGCAGCTTAGTCGGGGGCGGCGAGCAGTACTTC.

The chain has TRBV7-9 and TRBJ2-5, with 8 bases aligning to TRBD2. The J call is uncertain, as TRBJ2-7 better fits the DNA end. CDR1 and CDR2 (germline): SEHNR, FQNEAQ (reference sequence). This CDR3 spans 15 amino acids. The CDR3 sequence is CASSTRAGVTYEQYF. CDR3 nucleotides: TGTGCCAGCAGCACCCGAGCGGGAGTAACCTACGAGCAGTACTTC.

This clone was counted a few times. The rearrangement joins TRBV30 to TRBJ1-5; D gene ambiguous. V lost 2 bases and J lost 6, with 11 bases in between. The CDR3 loop spans 13 amino acids. Germline V gene sequence: CDR1 GTSNPN, CDR2 SVGIG (reference sequence). The CDR3 coding sequence is TGTGCCTGGAGTCCAAGAGCGGGTCAGCCCCAGCATTTT. Protein: CAWSPRAGQPQHF.

This sequence joins TRBV5-5 and TRBJ2-1; TRBD2 aligns across 13 bases. Germline CDR1 is SGHKS and CDR2 is YYEKEE (reference sequence). The CDR3 loop spans 13 amino acids. V shed 3 bases and J 15 bases; nucleotides not matched to a gene: 6. CDR3 loop: CASSSWTSGSLFF. CDR3 coding DNA: TGTGCCAGCAGCTCATGGACTAGCGGGAGCTTGTTCTTC.

This chain joins TRBV7-2 and TRBJ2-5; D unclear. CDR3 length: 14 residues. Germline values: CDR1 SGHTA, CDR2 FQGNSA. Trimming shortened V by 5 bases and J by 2 bases, and 12 bases separated the two germline ends. The CDR3 sequence: CASSPYGRQETQYF. DNA for the CDR3: TGTGCCAGCAGCCCATACGGTCGTCAAGAGACCCAGTACTTC.